This is a list of T cell receptor beta chains from one sample in a study of blood T cells in healthy people across ages. TCRdb itself ran the 5' RACE reads through MiXCR, one entry per CDR3 protein. This table has around 800,000 distinct CDR3 sequences, 20% to 30% appearing once. This sample was also put to use in a study of T cells of mothers and their children.

Sequencing was performed on blood. These receptors originate from a boy between 5 and 17 years old in good health. The CDR3 runs from the conserved cysteine through the conserved F or W. The D gene is left open where the match is weak. Expanded clones get a size class; other rows say once, few or many, or leave the size out.

V gene,J gene,D gene,clone size,CDR3 protein,CDR3 DNA
TRBV15,TRBJ2-2,NA,few,CATSRAIRQEPPWQLFF,TGTGCCACCAGCAGAGCGATTAGACAGGAACCACCGTGGCAGCTGTTTTTT
TRBV11-2,TRBJ1-4,NA,NA,CASSSVRGRGADEKLFF,TGTGCCAGCAGCTCGGTGCGGGGTAGGGGGGCGGATGAAAAACTGTTTTTT
TRBV7-7,TRBJ2-7,NA,few,CASSLGEGAEQYF,TGTGCCAGCAGCTTAGGAGAGGGTGCCGAGCAGTACTTC
TRBV5-1,TRBJ2-2,NA,NA,CASSLGGVNTGELFF,TGCGCCAGCAGCTTGGGGGGCGTGAACACCGGGGAGCTGTTTTTT
TRBV3-1,TRBJ1-1,NA,few,CASSQPGYTEAFF,TGTGCCAGCAGCCAACCGGGATACACTGAAGCTTTCTTT
TRBV12-3/TRBV12-4,TRBJ2-1,TRBD2,NA,CACQRGGLGEQFF,TGTGCCTGTCAGCGGGGGGGCCTGGGCGAGCAGTTCTTC
TRBV7-9,TRBJ2-2,TRBD1,NA,CASSSSGGTGTTGELFF,TGTGCCAGCAGCTCAAGCGGCGGGACAGGGACCACCGGGGAGCTGTTTTTT
TRBV5-1,TRBJ1-4,NA,NA,CASSLALGGEKLFF,TGCGCCAGCAGCTTGGCCTTGGGCGGTGAAAAACTGTTTTTT
TRBV20-1,TRBJ2-3,NA,few,CSARRDTNTDTQYF,TGCAGTGCTCGCCGGGACACTAACACAGATACGCAGTATTTT
TRBV2,TRBJ1-2,NA,few,CASSEGPTGYGYTF,TGTGCCAGCAGTGAGGGGCCTACAGGGTATGGCTACACCTTC
TRBV10-3,TRBJ2-3,TRBD1,few,CAISEMTGGTDTQYF,TGTGCCATCAGTGAAATGACAGGGGGCACAGATACGCAGTATTTT
TRBV2,TRBJ2-7,NA,NA,CASSVGGRGSYEQYF,TGTGCCAGCAGTGTCGGGGGTCGGGGGTCCTACGAGCAGTACTTC
TRBV20-1,TRBJ1-2,NA,few,CSAENHEGDYGYTF,TGCAGTGCTGAGAATCACGAGGGGGACTATGGCTACACCTTC
TRBV24-1,TRBJ2-1,TRBD2,few,CATSDSGTSDEQFF,TGTGCCACCAGTGACTCCGGGACTAGTGATGAGCAGTTCTTC
TRBV6-5,TRBJ2-3,NA,NA,CASSYSSGTDTQYF,TGTGCCAGCAGTTACTCGAGCGGCACAGATACGCAGTATTTT
TRBV5-6,TRBJ2-5,NA,NA,CASSTSLRPEETQYF,TGTGCCAGCAGTACATCCTTACGGCCAGAGGAGACCCAGTACTTC
TRBV10-3,TRBJ2-3,TRBD2,few,CAIRSLTSGGITDTQYF,TGTGCCATCAGATCACTGACTAGCGGGGGGATCACAGATACGCAGTATTTT
TRBV20-1,TRBJ1-2,NA,few,CILQDAKTNYGYTF,TGCATTTTACAGGACGCCAAAACTAACTATGGCTACACCTTC
TRBV6-2/TRBV6-3,TRBJ1-1,TRBD1,few,CASSRTGTAARAFF,TGTGCCAGCAGCCGGACAGGGACGGCAGCCCGAGCTTTCTTT
TRBV6-5,TRBJ1-3,NA,NA,CASSSSTVSSGNTIYF,TGTGCCAGCAGTTCCAGCACGGTTTCCTCTGGAAACACCATATATTTT
TRBV7-8,TRBJ2-5,TRBD1,few,CASPLDRGPVKQQETQYF,TGTGCCAGCCCGCTGGACAGGGGGCCTGTAAAGCAACAAGAGACCCAGTACTTC
TRBV6-6,TRBJ2-6,NA,NA,CASRVQESGANVLTF,TGTGCCAGCAGGGTCCAGGAATCTGGGGCCAACGTCCTGACTTTC
TRBV6-5,TRBJ2-7,TRBD2,NA,CASRGEGFSEQYF,TGTGCCAGCAGGGGGGAGGGGTTTTCCGAGCAGTACTTC
TRBV7-9,TRBJ2-5,NA,few,CASSLQGLRVTQYF,TGTGCCAGCAGCTTGCAGGGTTTACGCGTGACCCAGTACTTC
TRBV5-1,TRBJ2-5,TRBD2,NA,CASSTRLAGGSRSQYF,TGCGCCAGCAGCACCCGACTAGCGGGGGGTAGCCGGTCCCAGTACTTC
TRBV4-1,TRBJ1-5,NA,NA,CASSQVGWDGNQPQHF,TGCGCCAGCAGCCAAGTAGGGTGGGACGGCAATCAGCCCCAGCATTTT
TRBV12-3/TRBV12-4,TRBJ1-2,NA,NA,CASSRGQNFQYGKDGYTF,TGTGCCAGCAGCCGCGGACAGAACTTTCAATATGGGAAGGATGGCTACACCTTC
TRBV28,TRBJ2-1,NA,few,CASSLWRGSSYNEQFF,TGTGCCAGCAGTTTATGGCGGGGTAGCTCCTACAATGAGCAGTTCTTC
TRBV10-3,TRBJ1-2,NA,NA,CAIGDSDGYTF,TGTGCCATCGGGGACTCGGATGGCTACACCTTC
TRBV5-1,TRBJ1-2,NA,NA,CASSFTDRGYGYTF,TGCGCCAGCAGCTTTACAGACAGAGGATATGGCTACACCTTC
TRBV5-5,TRBJ2-3,NA,few,CASSSQGSTDTQYF,TGTGCCAGCAGCTCGCAGGGAAGCACAGATACGCAGTATTTT
TRBV7-9,TRBJ2-4,TRBD1,NA,CASRQGSKNIQYF,TGTGCCAGCCGACAGGGGTCCAAAAACATTCAGTACTTC
TRBV28,TRBJ1-2,NA,few,CASISDGYYGYTF,TGTGCCAGCATTTCCGACGGGTACTATGGCTACACCTTC
TRBV4-2,TRBJ2-1,NA,NA,CASSQGVGRNEQFF,TGTGCCAGCAGCCAAGGAGTAGGGCGTAATGAGCAGTTCTTC
TRBV4-2,TRBJ2-5,TRBD2,NA,CASSQGGLAGGGQETQYF,TGTGCCAGCAGCCAAGGGGGTCTAGCGGGGGGTGGGCAAGAGACCCAGTACTTC
TRBV20-1,TRBJ2-7,TRBD1,NA,CSAHPGDRGGEQYF,TGCAGTGCTCATCCAGGGGACAGGGGCGGGGAGCAGTACTTC
TRBV29-1,TRBJ2-7,TRBD1,many,CSVWTGGTYEQYF,TGCAGCGTTTGGACAGGGGGTACCTACGAGCAGTACTTC
TRBV6-1,TRBJ2-5,TRBD2,NA,CASSDPGTSGGNQETQYF,TGTGCCAGCAGTGATCCGGGGACTAGCGGGGGAAACCAAGAGACCCAGTACTTC
TRBV20-1,TRBJ2-3,NA,NA,CSALSSGLLKLDTQYF,TGCAGTGCTTTATCATCGGGACTTCTGAAGTTGGATACGCAGTATTTT
TRBV6-2/TRBV6-3,TRBJ2-3,TRBD1,NA,CASSLGPTGSDTQYF,TGTGCCAGCAGCTTAGGTCCGACAGGGTCAGATACGCAGTATTTT
TRBV7-9,TRBJ2-5,TRBD2,few,CASSPGTSGTSDAGETQYF,TGTGCCAGCAGCCCCGGGACTAGCGGAACATCAGATGCGGGGGAGACCCAGTACTTC
TRBV4-1,TRBJ2-7,NA,few,CASSQEQGASEQYF,TGCGCCAGCAGCCAAGAACAGGGAGCCAGCGAGCAGTACTTC
TRBV7-9,TRBJ1-1,NA,few,CASSQRYDEEAFF,TGTGCCAGCAGCCAACGATATGATGAGGAAGCTTTCTTT
TRBV12-3/TRBV12-4,TRBJ2-5,TRBD2,many,CASSPLAGAEETQYF,TGTGCCAGCAGCCCACTAGCGGGGGCAGAAGAGACCCAGTACTTC
TRBV12-3/TRBV12-4,TRBJ2-7,TRBD2,many,CASSPQLGGEQYF,TGTGCCAGCAGTCCACAGCTGGGGGGGGAGCAGTACTTC
TRBV12-3/TRBV12-4,TRBJ1-1,NA,NA,CASSLASGLGTEASF,TGTGCCAGCAGTTTAGCGTCCGGATTGGGCACTGAAGCTTCCTTT
TRBV20-1,TRBJ2-1,TRBD2,once,CSAQEGTSGGHNEQFF,TGCAGTGCCCAAGAGGGAACTAGCGGGGGACACAATGAGCAGTTCTTC
TRBV3-1,TRBJ2-7,NA,NA,CASSPGLTAAYEQYF,TGTGCCAGCAGCCCTGGTTTAACAGCCGCCTACGAGCAGTACTTC
TRBV5-1,TRBJ2-7,TRBD1,NA,CASSFVYRGPYEQYF,TGCGCCAGCAGCTTCGTCTACAGGGGGCCCTACGAGCAGTACTTC
TRBV10-1,TRBJ2-1,NA,NA,CASSESAHDTLSSYNEQFF,TGCGCCAGCAGTGAGTCAGCCCATGATACCCTCAGCTCCTACAATGAGCAGTTCTTC
TRBV12-3/TRBV12-4,TRBJ2-3,NA,NA,CASRAHFRDASSTDTQYF,TGTGCCAGCAGAGCTCATTTCCGGGACGCCTCTAGCACAGATACGCAGTATTTT
TRBV20-1,TRBJ2-2,TRBD1,NA,CSASGTGWTGELFF,TGCAGTGCTAGTGGGACAGGGTGGACCGGGGAGCTGTTTTTT
TRBV6-1,TRBJ2-7,NA,NA,CASSPQGGDAYEQYF,TGTGCCAGCAGTCCCCAGGGGGGTGATGCCTACGAGCAGTACTTC
TRBV29-1,TRBJ2-1,NA,NA,CSVELGDMFF,TGCAGCGTTGAACTAGGGGACATGTTCTTC